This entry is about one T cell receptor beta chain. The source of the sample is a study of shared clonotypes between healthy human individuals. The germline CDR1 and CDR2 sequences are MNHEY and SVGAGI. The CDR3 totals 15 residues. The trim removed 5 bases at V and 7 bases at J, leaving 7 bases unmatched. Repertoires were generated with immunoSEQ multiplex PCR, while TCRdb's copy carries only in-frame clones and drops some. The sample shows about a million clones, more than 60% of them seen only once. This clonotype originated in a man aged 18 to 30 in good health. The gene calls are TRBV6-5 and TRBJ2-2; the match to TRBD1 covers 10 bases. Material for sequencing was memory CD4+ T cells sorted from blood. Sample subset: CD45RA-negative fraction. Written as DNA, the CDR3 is TGTGCCAGCAGTCCGGGACAGGGGAGGGTCGGGGAGCTGTTTTTT. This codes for CASSPGQGRVGELFF.